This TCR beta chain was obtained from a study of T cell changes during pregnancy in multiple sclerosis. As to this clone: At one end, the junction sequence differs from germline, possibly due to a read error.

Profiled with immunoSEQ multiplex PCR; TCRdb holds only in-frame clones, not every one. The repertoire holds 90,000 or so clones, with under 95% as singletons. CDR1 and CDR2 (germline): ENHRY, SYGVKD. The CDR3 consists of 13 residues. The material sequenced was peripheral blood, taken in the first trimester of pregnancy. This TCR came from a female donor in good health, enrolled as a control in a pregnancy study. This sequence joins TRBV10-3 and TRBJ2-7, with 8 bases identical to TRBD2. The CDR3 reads CAISEDGRAAGGF. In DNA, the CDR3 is TGTGCCATCAGTGAGGACGGGAGGGCGGCCGGGGGCTTC.